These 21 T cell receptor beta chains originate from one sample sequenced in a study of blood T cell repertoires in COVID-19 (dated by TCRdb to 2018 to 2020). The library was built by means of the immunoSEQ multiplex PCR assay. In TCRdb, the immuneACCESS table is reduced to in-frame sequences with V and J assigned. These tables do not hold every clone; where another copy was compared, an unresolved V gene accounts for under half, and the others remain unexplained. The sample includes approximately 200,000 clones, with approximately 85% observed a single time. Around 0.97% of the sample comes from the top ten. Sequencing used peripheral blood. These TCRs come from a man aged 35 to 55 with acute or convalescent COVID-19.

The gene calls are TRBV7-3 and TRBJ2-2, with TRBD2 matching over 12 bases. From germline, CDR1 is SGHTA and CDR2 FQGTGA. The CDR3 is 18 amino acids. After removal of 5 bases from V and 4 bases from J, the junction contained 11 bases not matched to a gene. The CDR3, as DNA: TGTGCCAGCAGCCTCCGGCTAGCGGGGGGGAGTTTCACCGGGGAGCTGTTTTTT. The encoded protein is CASSLRLAGGSFTGELFF.

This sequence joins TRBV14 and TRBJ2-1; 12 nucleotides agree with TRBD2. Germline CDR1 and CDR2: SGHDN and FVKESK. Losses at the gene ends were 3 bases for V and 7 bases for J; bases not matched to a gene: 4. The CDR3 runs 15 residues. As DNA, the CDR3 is TGTGCCAGCAGCCAGATCCTAGCGGGGGGGAATGAGCAGTTCTTC. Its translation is CASSQILAGGNEQFF.

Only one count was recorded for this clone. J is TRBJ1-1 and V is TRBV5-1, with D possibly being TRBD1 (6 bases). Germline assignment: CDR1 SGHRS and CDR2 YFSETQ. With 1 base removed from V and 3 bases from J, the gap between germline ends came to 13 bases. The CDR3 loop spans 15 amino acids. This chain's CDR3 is CASSLSIQGYTEAFF. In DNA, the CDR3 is TGCGCCAGCAGCTTGTCAATCCAGGGGTACACTGAAGCTTTCTTT.

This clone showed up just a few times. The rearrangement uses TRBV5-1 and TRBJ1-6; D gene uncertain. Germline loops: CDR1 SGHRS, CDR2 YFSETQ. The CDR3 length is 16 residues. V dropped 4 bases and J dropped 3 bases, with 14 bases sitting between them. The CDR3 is CASSRGGDSYNSPLHF. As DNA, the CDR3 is TGCGCCAGCAGCAGAGGTGGTGATAGCTATAATTCACCCCTCCACTTT. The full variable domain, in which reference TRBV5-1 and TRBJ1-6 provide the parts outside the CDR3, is KAGVTQTPRYLIKTRGQQVTLSCSPISGHRSVSWYQQTPGQGLQFLFEYFSETQRNKGNFPGRFSGRQFSNSRSEMNVSTLELGDSALYLCASSRGGDSYNSPLHFGNGTRLTVT.

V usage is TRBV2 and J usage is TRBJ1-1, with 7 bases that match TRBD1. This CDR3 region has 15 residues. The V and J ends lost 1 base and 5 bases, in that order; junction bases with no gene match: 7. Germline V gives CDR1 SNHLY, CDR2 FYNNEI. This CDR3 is CASSEGPQGVTEAFF. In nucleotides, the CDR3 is TGTGCCAGCAGTGAAGGTCCTCAGGGGGTTACTGAAGCTTTCTTT.

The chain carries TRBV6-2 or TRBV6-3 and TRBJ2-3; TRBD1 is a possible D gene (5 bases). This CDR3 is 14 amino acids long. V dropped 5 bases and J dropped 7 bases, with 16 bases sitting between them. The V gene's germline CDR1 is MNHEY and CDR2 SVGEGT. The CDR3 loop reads CASSQRAGSNTQYF. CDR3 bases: TGTGCCAGCAGTCAACGCGCAGGGTCAAATACGCAGTATTTT.

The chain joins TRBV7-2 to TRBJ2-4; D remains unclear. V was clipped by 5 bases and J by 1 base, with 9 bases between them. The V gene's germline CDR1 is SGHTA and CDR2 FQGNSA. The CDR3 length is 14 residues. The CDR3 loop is CASSPRVAKNIQYF. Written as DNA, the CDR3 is TGTGCCAGCAGCCCTAGAGTCGCCAAAAACATTCAGTACTTC.

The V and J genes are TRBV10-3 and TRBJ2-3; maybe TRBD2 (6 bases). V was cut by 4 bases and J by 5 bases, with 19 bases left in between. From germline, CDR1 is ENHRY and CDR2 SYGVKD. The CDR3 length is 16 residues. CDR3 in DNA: TGTGCCATCAGTGGGGACCCCCATGAGGAGGGAGATACGCAGTATTTT. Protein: CAISGDPHEEGDTQYF.

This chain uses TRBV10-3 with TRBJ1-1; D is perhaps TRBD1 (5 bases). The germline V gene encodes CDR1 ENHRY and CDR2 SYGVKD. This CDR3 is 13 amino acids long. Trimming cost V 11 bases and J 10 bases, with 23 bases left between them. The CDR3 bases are TGTGCCTCCACTCCCGGGGGGGAAAGGGTAGCTTTCTTT. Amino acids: CASTPGGERVAFF.

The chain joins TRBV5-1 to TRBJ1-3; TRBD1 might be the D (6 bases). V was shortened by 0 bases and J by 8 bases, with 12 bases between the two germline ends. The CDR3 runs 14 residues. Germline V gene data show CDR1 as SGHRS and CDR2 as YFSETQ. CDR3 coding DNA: TGCGCCAGCAGCTTGGGAACAGAGGGGGACACCATATATTTT. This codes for CASSLGTEGDTIYF.

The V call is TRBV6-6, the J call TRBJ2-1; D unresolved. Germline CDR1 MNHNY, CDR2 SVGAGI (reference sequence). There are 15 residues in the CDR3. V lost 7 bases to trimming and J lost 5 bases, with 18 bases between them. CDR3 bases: TGTGCCAGCATGTCGGGTCCCGCCTTCGACAATGAGCAGTTCTTC. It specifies CASMSGPAFDNEQFF.

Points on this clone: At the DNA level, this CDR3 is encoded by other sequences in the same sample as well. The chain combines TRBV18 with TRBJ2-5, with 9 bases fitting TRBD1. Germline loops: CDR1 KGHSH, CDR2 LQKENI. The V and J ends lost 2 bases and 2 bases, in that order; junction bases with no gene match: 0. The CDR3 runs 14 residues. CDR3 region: CASSPGTGQETQYF. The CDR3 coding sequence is TGTGCCAGCTCACCAGGGACAGGGCAAGAGACCCAGTACTTC.

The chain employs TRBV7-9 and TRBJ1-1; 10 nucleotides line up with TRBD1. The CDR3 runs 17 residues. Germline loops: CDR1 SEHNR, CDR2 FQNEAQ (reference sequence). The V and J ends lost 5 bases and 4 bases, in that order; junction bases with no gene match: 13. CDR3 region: CASSADRGVMGGTEAFF. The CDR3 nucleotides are TGTGCCAGCAGCGCGGACAGGGGGGTAATGGGTGGCACTGAAGCTTTCTTT.

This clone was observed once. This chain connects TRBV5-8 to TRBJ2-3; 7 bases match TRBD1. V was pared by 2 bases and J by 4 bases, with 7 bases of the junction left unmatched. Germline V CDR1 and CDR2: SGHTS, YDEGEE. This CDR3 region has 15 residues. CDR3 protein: CASSLGDRAADTQYF. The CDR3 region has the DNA TGTGCCAGCAGCTTAGGTGACAGGGCCGCAGATACGCAGTATTTT. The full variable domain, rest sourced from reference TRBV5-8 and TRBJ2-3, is EAGVTQSPTHLIKTRGQQATLRCSPISGHTSVYWYQQALGLGLQFLLWYDEGEERNRGNFPPRFSGRQFPNYSSELNVNALELEDSALYLCASSLGDRAADTQYFGPGTRLTVL.

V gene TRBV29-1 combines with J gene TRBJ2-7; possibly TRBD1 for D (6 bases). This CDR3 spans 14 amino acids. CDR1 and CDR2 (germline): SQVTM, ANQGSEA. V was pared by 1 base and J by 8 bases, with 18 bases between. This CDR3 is CSVEGGQDPYQQYF. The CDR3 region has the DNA TGCAGCGTTGAAGGGGGGCAGGATCCTTATCAGCAGTACTTC.

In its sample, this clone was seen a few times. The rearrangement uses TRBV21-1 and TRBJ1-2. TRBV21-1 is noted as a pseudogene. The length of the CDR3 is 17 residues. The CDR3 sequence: CASSSRKRDKANYGYTF. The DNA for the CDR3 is TGTGCCAGCAGCAGCAGGAAGCGGGACAAGGCTAACTATGGCTACACCTTC.

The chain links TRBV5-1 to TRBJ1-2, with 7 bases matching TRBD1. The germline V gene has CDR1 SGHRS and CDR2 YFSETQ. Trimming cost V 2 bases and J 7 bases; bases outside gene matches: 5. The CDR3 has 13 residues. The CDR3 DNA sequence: TGCGCCAGCAGCTTCACAGGGGTTGGTGGCTACACCTTC. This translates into CASSFTGVGGYTF.

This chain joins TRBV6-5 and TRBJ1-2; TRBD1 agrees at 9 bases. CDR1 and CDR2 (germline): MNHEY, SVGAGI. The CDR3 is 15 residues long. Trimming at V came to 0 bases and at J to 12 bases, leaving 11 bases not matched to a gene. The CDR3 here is CASSYSGQGEWVHTF. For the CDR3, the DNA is TGTGCCAGCAGTTACTCGGGACAGGGAGAATGGGTCCACACCTTC.

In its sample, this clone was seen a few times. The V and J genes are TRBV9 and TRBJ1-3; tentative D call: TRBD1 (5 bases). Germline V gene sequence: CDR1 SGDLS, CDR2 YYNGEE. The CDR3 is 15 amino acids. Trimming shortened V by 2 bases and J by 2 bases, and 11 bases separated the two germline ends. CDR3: CASSVSGIPGNTIYF. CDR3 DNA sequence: TGTGCCAGCAGCGTTTCAGGGATACCTGGAAACACCATATATTTT.

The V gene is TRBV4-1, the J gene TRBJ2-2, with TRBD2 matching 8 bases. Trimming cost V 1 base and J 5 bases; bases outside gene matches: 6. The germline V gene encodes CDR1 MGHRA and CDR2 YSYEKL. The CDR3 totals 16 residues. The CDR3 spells CASSQVSGGRTGELFF. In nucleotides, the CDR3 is TGCGCCAGCAGCCAAGTGAGCGGGGGAAGGACCGGGGAGCTGTTTTTT.

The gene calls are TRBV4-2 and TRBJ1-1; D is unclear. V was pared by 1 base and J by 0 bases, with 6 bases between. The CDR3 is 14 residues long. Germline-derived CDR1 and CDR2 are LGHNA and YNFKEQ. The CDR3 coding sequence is TGTGCCAGCAGCCAAGTACTGATGAACACTGAAGCTTTCTTT. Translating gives CASSQVLMNTEAFF.